This entry describes one T cell receptor beta chain. These data originate in a study of T-cell memory formation after mild COVID-19. In TCRdb, the 5' RACE reads were re-called with MiXCR into one record per CDR3 protein. The sample lists 500,000 to 600,000 distinct CDR3 sequences; 18% were seen once. Per the germline V gene, CDR1 is MNHEY and CDR2 is SVGEGT. This CDR3 region has 15 residues. V was pared by 6 bases and J by 6 bases, with 10 bases of the junction left unmatched. Sequencing used PBMCs or a T cell subset sorted from them (not recorded which). This receptor was taken from an adult woman who had mild COVID-19 (a few samples of this study predate the infection). Cell type and time point are not known. This chain connects TRBV6-2 or TRBV6-3 to TRBJ2-7; 11 bases fit TRBD2. As DNA, the CDR3 is TGTGCCAGCAGAGGATCTAGCGGGGGGAGTGCCGAGCAGTACTTC. Translation: CASRGSSGGSAEQYF.